The 17 T cell receptor beta chains in this list originate from one sample, sequenced in a study of cytomegalovirus exposure and HLA in healthy donors (dated by TCRdb to the late 2010s). Libraries were constructed by the immunoSEQ multiplex PCR assay. The multiplex PCR relied on a mix of 60 forward primers for TCR Vbeta segments and 13 reverse primers for TCR Jbeta segments. TCRdb took over this immuneACCESS table, retaining in-frame rearrangements with V and J assigned. Such tables are incomplete; in checked studies, under half of the missing clones stem from an unresolved V gene, and the remainder is unexplained. The sample profile shows about 110,000 clones; roughly 12% of them were found once. The top ten clonotypes cover roughly 16% of the sample. The sample consisted of PBMCs. The receptors shown here come from a man in his forties in good health and CMV-seropositive.

J is TRBJ2-1 and V is TRBV29-1, with 13 bases identical to TRBD2. The CDR3 is 16 amino acids. Germline V lookup: CDR1 SQVTM, CDR2 ANQGSEA. After removal of 6 bases from V and 10 bases from J, the junction contained 15 bases not matched to a gene. The chain's CDR3 is CSVARRTSGSSGEQFF. The CDR3 coding sequence is TGCAGCGTCGCTCGTAGGACTAGCGGGAGTTCGGGCGAGCAGTTCTTC.

In this sample, this clone turned up a few times. The rearrangement links TRBV7-9 to TRBJ2-7; a weak D match, TRBD2 (6 bases). V was cut by 4 bases and J by 2 bases, with 12 bases left in between. Germline V gene lookup returns CDR1 SEHNR and CDR2 FQNEAQ (reference sequence). This CDR3 comprises 14 residues. The CDR3 reads CASSSDGRPYEQYF. The CDR3 nucleotides are TGTGCCAGCAGCTCAGATGGGAGGCCCTACGAGCAGTACTTC.

This clone was detected only a few times. The V call is TRBV5-1, the J call TRBJ2-7; 7 bases line up with TRBD1. This CDR3 has 17 residues. Unmatched junction bases numbered 12, after V lost 0 bases and J lost 3 bases. Germline CDR1 SGHRS, CDR2 YFSETQ. CDR3 sequence (DNA): TGCGCCAGCAGCTTGGGCCCTACAGGGGAACTCAGCTACGAGCAGTACTTC. It is translated as CASSLGPTGELSYEQYF. Using reference TRBV5-1 and TRBJ2-7 for the parts outside the CDR3, the full variable domain is KAGVTQTPRYLIKTRGQQVTLSCSPISGHRSVSWYQQTPGQGLQFLFEYFSETQRNKGNFPGRFSGRQFSNSRSEMNVSTLELGDSALYLCASSLGPTGELSYEQYFGPGTRLTVT.

This chain connects TRBV2 to TRBJ1-2; D is undetermined. In germline, CDR1 is SNHLY, CDR2 FYNNEI. V lost 0 bases to trimming and J lost 12 bases, with 11 bases between them. The CDR3 runs 12 residues. The CDR3, as DNA: TGTGCCAGCAGTGAAGCGCGTCTCCAAGACACCTTC. Protein sequence: CASSEARLQDTF.

This clone was counted between two and nine times. The genes are TRBV5-1 and TRBJ2-1, with 8 nucleotides matching TRBD2. CDR1 and CDR2 from the germline V gene are SGHRS and YFSETQ. The junction had 6 bases not matched to a gene; V was cut back by 7 bases and J by 0 bases. There are 15 residues in the CDR3. DNA of the CDR3: TGCGCCAGCCGGGGGGGTCTTAGCTCCTACAATGAGCAGTTCTTC. This translates into CASRGGLSSYNEQFF.

The V gene is TRBV27, the J gene TRBJ2-1; 11 bases are shared with TRBD2. This CDR3 has 15 residues. Germline V gene data show CDR1 as MNHEY and CDR2 as SMNVEV (reference sequence). V was pared by 3 bases and J by 10 bases, with 8 bases of the junction left unmatched. The CDR3 region is CASSLGTSGGGEQFF. The CDR3 DNA reads as TGTGCCAGCAGTTTGGGGACTAGCGGAGGGGGGGAGCAGTTCTTC.

J is TRBJ2-7 and V is TRBV15; TRBD2 matches 8 bases. This CDR3 has 17 amino acids. Trimming removed 5 bases from V and 6 bases from J; junction bases left unmatched: 18. Germline CDR1 LNHNV, CDR2 YYDKDF (reference sequence). This chain's CDR3 is CATSGPGTSGLKGEQYF. CDR3 nucleotide sequence: TGTGCCACCAGCGGACCCGGAACTAGCGGATTAAAGGGCGAGCAGTACTTC.

This clone was seen a handful of times. V usage is TRBV11-2 and J usage is TRBJ1-1; 7 nucleotides line up with TRBD1. This CDR3 comprises 15 residues. In germline, CDR1 is SGHAT, CDR2 FQNNGV. The J segment lost 4 bases and the V segment lost 1 base, leaving 6 bases of the junction unmatched. CDR3 in amino acids: CASSLVGGTATEAFF. CDR3 nucleotide sequence: TGTGCCAGCAGCTTAGTGGGTGGGACAGCCACTGAAGCTTTCTTT.

The rearrangement joins TRBV5-1 to TRBJ2-1, with D perhaps TRBD1 (5 bases). V lost 4 bases, J lost 7 bases, and 15 bases lay in between. CDR3 length: 14 residues. Germline CDR1 SGHRS, CDR2 YFSETQ. In DNA, the CDR3 is TGCGCCAGCAGCGCCAGAAACCAGGGTAATGAGCAGTTCTTC. Translated, it gives CASSARNQGNEQFF.

This clone was seen only a few times. It is likely a read error, because the conserved phenylalanine at the end of the CDR3 is missing. Other DNA sequences in this specimen translate into the identical CDR3. V is TRBV14 and J is TRBJ1-2; 7 positions agree with TRBD1. The CDR3 is 13 amino acids. Germline assignment: CDR1 SGHDN and CDR2 FVKESK. V gave up 6 bases and J gave up 4 bases; unmatched junction bases: 5. In DNA, the CDR3 is TGTGCCAGCAGACATGGGACAGTCTATGGCTACACCGTC. This translates into CASRHGTVYGYTV.

This clone has a count of ten or more. The chain links TRBV27 to TRBJ1-1, with D perhaps TRBD1 (6 bases). CDR1 MNHEY and CDR2 SMNVEV come from the germline V gene (reference sequence). This CDR3 has 15 amino acids. The ends were cut back, 6 bases at V and 1 base at J, with 15 bases in the middle. The DNA for the CDR3 is TGTGCCAGCAGGCCGAGACAGGCTAAGAACACTGAAGCTTTCTTT. It translates to CASRPRQAKNTEAFF.

CDR3 residues: CASSLVSGQGPNYGYTF. The CDR3 bases are TGTGCCAGCAGCTTGGTTTCGGGACAGGGCCCTAACTATGGCTACACCTTC. This sequence joins TRBV5-6 and TRBJ1-2; 9 nucleotides align to TRBD1. This CDR3 contains 17 residues. The trim removed 0 bases at V and 0 bases at J, leaving 6 bases unmatched. Germline V CDR1 and CDR2: SGHDT, YYEEEE.

In this sample, this clone turned up a few times. The chain recombines TRBV5-1 with TRBJ2-2; no clear D gene. This CDR3 region has 12 residues. V gave up 6 bases and J gave up 4 bases, with 7 bases separating them. Per the germline V gene, CDR1 is SGHRS and CDR2 is YFSETQ. This chain's CDR3 is CASTPSTGELFF. CDR3 DNA: TGCGCCAGCACTCCGAGCACCGGGGAGCTGTTTTTT.

This clone has just a few counts. V gene TRBV5-1 combines with J gene TRBJ2-7, with D possibly TRBD1 on 6 matching bases. Trimming removed 4 bases at V and 6 bases at J, with 17 bases between. CDR1 and CDR2 (germline): SGHRS, YFSETQ. The CDR3 has 14 residues. CDR3 sequence reads: CASSLQTGPSEQYF. The CDR3 DNA sequence: TGCGCCAGCAGCCTTCAAACAGGGCCCAGCGAGCAGTACTTC.

The chain recombines TRBV2 with TRBJ2-7; D may be TRBD2 (5 bases). CDR3 size: 14 residues. Germline assignment: CDR1 SNHLY and CDR2 FYNNEI. The germline V and J ends were trimmed by 5 bases and 5 bases, with 16 bases remaining between them. The CDR3 DNA reads as TGTGCCAGCAGTCGGACTTTGCAACTAAACGAGCAGTACTTC. This encodes CASSRTLQLNEQYF.

This clone came up a few times. The chain recombines TRBV18 with TRBJ1-5, with a weak D call TRBD1 (6 bases). The CDR3 is 15 amino acids. Trimming stripped 5 bases from V and 0 bases from J, with 11 bases between. CDR1 is KGHSH, CDR2 LQKENI, per germline. The DNA of the CDR3 is TGTGCCAGCTCAGGCCAACAGGGTAGCAATCAGCCCCAGCATTTT. This translates into CASSGQQGSNQPQHF.

This clone was seen once. Different DNA sequences within this sample yield the same CDR3. The V gene is TRBV5-1, the J gene TRBJ2-2; TRBD1 agrees at 11 bases. There are 16 residues in the CDR3. Germline V gene sequence: CDR1 SGHRS, CDR2 YFSETQ. The trim removed 4 bases at V and 2 bases at J, leaving 4 bases unmatched. As DNA, the CDR3 is TGCGCCAGCAGCCCACGGACAGGGGGCAACACCGGGGAGCTGTTTTTT. Its translation is CASSPRTGGNTGELFF.